A single sample is the source of the 5 T cell receptor beta chains below, sequenced in a study of T-cell reconstitution after alpha-beta-depleted transplantation in children. TCRbeta library construction was performed incorporating unique molecular identifiers. TCRdb passed the PCR reads through MiXCR, listing each CDR3 protein once. The table has 500,000 or so distinct CDR3 sequences, about 30% seen once. This sample comprised PBMCs from the stem cell graft donor, obtained from the stem cell graft. These TCRs come from a human donor who donated a stem cell graft to a child with aplastic anemia.

The sample holds a few counts of this clonotype. This chain uses TRBV4-3 with TRBJ2-3, with 7 bases fitting TRBD1. Germline loops: CDR1 LGHNA, CDR2 YSLEER. The length of the CDR3 is 18 residues. J was trimmed by 1 base and V by 2 bases; bases with no gene match: 12. In nucleotides, the CDR3 is TGCGCCAGCAGCCAACGAAGACAGGGAAGTCGACGCACAGATACGCAGTATTTT. It encodes CASSQRRQGSRRTDTQYF.

This clonotype has only a few counts. The chain has TRBV29-1 and TRBJ1-3, with TRBD1 as a possible D gene (5 bases). Germline V lookup: CDR1 SQVTM, CDR2 ANQGSEA. V was clipped by 6 bases and J by 0 bases, with 18 bases between them. There are 16 residues in the CDR3. This CDR3 is CSVSRFDRSSGNTIYF. The CDR3, as DNA: TGCAGCGTGTCCCGCTTCGACAGAAGCTCTGGAAACACCATATATTTT.

Here the CDR3 reads CASSLERSGANVLTF. The CDR3 DNA is TGTGCCAGCAGCTTAGAGCGCTCTGGGGCCAACGTCCTGACTTTC. The gene calls are TRBV7-2 and TRBJ2-6; D is ambiguous. This CDR3 contains 15 residues. The V gene's germline CDR1 is SGHTA and CDR2 FQGNSA. V was clipped by 1 base and J by 0 bases, with 4 bases between them.

This chain connects TRBV20-1 to TRBJ2-7; TRBD1 agrees at 8 bases. Germline trimming cut 3 bases from V and 2 bases from J; bases unmatched to any gene: 0. This CDR3 region has 12 residues. CDR1 is DFQATT and CDR2 is SNEGSKA in the germline V gene (reference sequence). CDR3 nucleotide sequence: TGCAGTGCTAGGGGACAGGCCTACGAGCAGTACTTC. Amino acid sequence: CSARGQAYEQYF.

This clonotype was picked up a small number of times. J is TRBJ2-1 and V is TRBV24-1; D is perhaps TRBD2 (5 bases). CDR3 length equals 16 residues. Germline V CDR1 and CDR2: KGHDR, SFDVKD. Trimming shortened V by 4 bases and J by 4 bases, and 16 bases separated the two germline ends. CDR3 loop: CATSDPRSRLYNEQFF. CDR3 nucleotides: TGTGCCACCAGTGACCCTAGAAGCCGACTATACAATGAGCAGTTCTTC.